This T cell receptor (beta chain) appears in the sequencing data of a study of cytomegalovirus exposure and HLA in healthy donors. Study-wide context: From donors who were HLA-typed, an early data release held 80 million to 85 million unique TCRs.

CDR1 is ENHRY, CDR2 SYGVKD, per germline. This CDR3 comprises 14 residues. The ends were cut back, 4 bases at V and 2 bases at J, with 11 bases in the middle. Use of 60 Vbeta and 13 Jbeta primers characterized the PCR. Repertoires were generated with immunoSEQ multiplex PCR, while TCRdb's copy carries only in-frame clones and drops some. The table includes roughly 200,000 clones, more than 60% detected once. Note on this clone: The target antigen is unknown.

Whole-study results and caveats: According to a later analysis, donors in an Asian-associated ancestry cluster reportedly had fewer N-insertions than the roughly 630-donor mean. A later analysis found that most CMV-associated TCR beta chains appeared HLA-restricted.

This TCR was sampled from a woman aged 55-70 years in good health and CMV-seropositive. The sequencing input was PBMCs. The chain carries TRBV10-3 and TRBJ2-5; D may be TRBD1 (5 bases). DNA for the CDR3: TGTGCCATCAGTGGGGCGACAGTACAAGAGACCCAGTACTTC. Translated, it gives CAISGATVQETQYF.